These 15 T cell receptor beta chains came from one sample sequenced in a study of regulatory T cells in long-lasting Graves disease. TCR beta libraries were built with iRepertoire HTBI primers and Arm-PCR of CDR3 regions. MiXCR, run by TCRdb on the multiplex PCR reads, gives a single entry per CDR3 protein. The table includes about 540,000 distinct CDR3 sequences, approximately 13% detected once. The time point here: newly diagnosed GD, antithyroid drugs for less than 3 months. There was RNA extracted from PBMCs, and the TCR library was made from it. This sample also belongs to another study, concerning T cells in Graves' hyperthyroidism and ophthalmopathy.

The sequenced sample was peripheral blood mononuclear cells (PBMCs), obtained at new diagnosis, from a patient treated with antithyroid drugs. The receptors shown here come from a young man with Graves disease.

This clonotype came up many times. The chain links TRBV30 to TRBJ2-7, with 10 bases lining up with TRBD2. The V gene's germline CDR1 is GTSNPN and CDR2 SVGIG (reference sequence). The CDR3 is made up of 13 amino acids. V dropped 5 bases and J dropped 7; count of bases not matched to a gene: 8. The DNA of the CDR3 is TGTGCCTGGCGGCTAGCGGGAGTTTGGGAGCAGTACTTC. Encoded protein: CAWRLAGVWEQYF.

Many counts were recorded for this clonotype. The chain combines TRBV20-1 with TRBJ2-1; 9 positions match TRBD2. The V gene's germline CDR1 is DFQATT and CDR2 SNEGSKA (reference sequence). The CDR3 is 14 amino acids. V shed 5 bases and J 4 bases; nucleotides not matched to a gene: 6. The CDR3 DNA sequence: TGCAGTGCTGGTCTAGCGGGATTTTACAATGAGCAGTTCTTC. As protein: CSAGLAGFYNEQFF.

V is TRBV5-1 and J is TRBJ2-1; perhaps TRBD2 as D (6 bases). From germline, CDR1 is SGHRS and CDR2 YFSETQ. Trimming left V 7 bases short and J 9 bases short, with 14 bases between. The CDR3 is 12 amino acids. The CDR3 reads CASWGVEVEQFF. CDR3 DNA: TGCGCCAGCTGGGGGGTGGAGGTTGAGCAGTTCTTC. The full variable domain, its missing parts supplied by reference TRBV5-1 and TRBJ2-1, is KAGVTQTPRYLIKTRGQQVTLSCSPISGHRSVSWYQQTPGQGLQFLFEYFSETQRNKGNFPGRFSGRQFSNSRSEMNVSTLELGDSALYLCASWGVEVEQFFGPGTRLTVL.

This chain links TRBV9 with TRBJ2-6; D gene uncertain. There are 17 residues in the CDR3. CDR1 SGDLS and CDR2 YYNGEE come from the germline V gene. The V and J ends lost 4 bases and 0 bases respectively, with 14 bases between them. CDR3 region: CASSPRFGASGANVLTF. In DNA, the CDR3 is TGTGCCAGCAGCCCCCGTTTCGGAGCCTCTGGGGCCAACGTCCTGACTTTC.

At least ten counts were recorded for this clonotype. CDR3 sequence (DNA): TGTGCCAGCAGCTTAGGAGCGGGACGGCAAGAGACCCAGTACTTC. This sequence encodes CASSLGAGRQETQYF. The V call is TRBV7-2, the J call TRBJ2-5, with TRBD2 matching 7 bases. J lost 2 bases, V lost 1 base, and 4 bases had no gene match. In germline, CDR1 is SGHTA, CDR2 FQGNSA. This CDR3 contains 15 residues.

This clonotype has only a few counts. The chain joins TRBV13 to TRBJ1-1; unclear D gene. The V end was cut by 1 base, the J end by 7 bases, with 13 bases between. Per the germline V gene, CDR1 is PRHDT and CDR2 is FYEKMQ (reference sequence). This CDR3 contains 14 residues. The CDR3, as DNA: TGTGCCAGCAGCTTAGACAGCTTCCCGATTGAAGCTTTCTTT. This encodes CASSLDSFPIEAFF.

Ten or more counts support this clonotype. This chain connects TRBV7-9 to TRBJ1-2, with TRBD1 matching 8 bases. This CDR3 has 13 residues. Per germline, CDR1 SEHNR and CDR2 FQNEAQ (reference sequence). The ends lost 5 bases at V and 8 bases at J; junction bases unmatched: 7. CDR3 DNA: TGTGCCAGCAGCGCGGGACAGGCTGAGGGCTACACCTTC. This encodes CASSAGQAEGYTF.

This clonotype has ten or more counts. The junction departs from germline at one end; a sequencing error may be responsible. The chain combines TRBV5-1 with TRBJ2-7; 11 bases agree with TRBD2. The length of the CDR3 is 16 residues. Per germline, CDR1 SGHRS and CDR2 YFSETQ. The CDR3 DNA reads TGTGCCAGCAGCTTGGGGGCGACTAGCGGGATAAGCGAGCAGTACTTC. Its protein product is CASSLGATSGISEQYF. Full variable domain (missing parts from reference TRBV5-1 and TRBJ2-7): KAGVTQTPRYLIKTRGQQVTLSCSPISGHRSVSWYQQTPGQGLQFLFEYFSETQRNKGNFPGRFSGRQFSNSRSEMNVSTLELGDSALYLCASSLGATSGISEQYFGPGTRLTVT.

With respect to this clonotype: A read error may be the cause here, since a much bigger clone is one base away. This chain connects TRBV7-2 to TRBJ2-1, with D maybe TRBD2 (5 bases). CDR3 size: 15 residues. Germline CDR1 SGHTA, CDR2 FQGNSA. The CDR3 loop reads CASSGRRGSYSEQFF. DNA for the CDR3: TGTGCCAGCAGCGGCAGGAGAGGGTCCTACAGTGAGCAGTTCTTC.

The chain joins TRBV6-1 to TRBJ2-1; weak D call: TRBD2 (7 bases). Germline CDR1 is MNHNS and CDR2 is SASEGT. The CDR3 is 13 amino acids. Deletions cut 5 bases from V and 9 bases from J, with 14 bases between. The CDR3 here is CASSRLRGGEQFF. DNA for the CDR3: TGTGCCAGCAGTCGGCTTAGGGGGGGTGAGCAGTTCTTC.

This clonotype was seen a single time. This clone may be a read error of a much larger clone one base away. V and J are TRBV5-5 and TRBJ2-7; D unclear. CDR1 is SGHKS and CDR2 is YYEKEE in the germline V gene (reference sequence). The CDR3 totals 13 residues. CDR3 DNA: TGTGCCAGCAGCTTGTCGGATGCCTACGATCAGTACTTC. It encodes CASSLSDAYDQYF.

At least ten counts were recorded for this clonotype. This rearrangement joins TRBV29-1 to TRBJ2-1; 7 bases line up with TRBD1. J was trimmed by 1 base and V by 4 bases; bases with no gene match: 7. This CDR3 spans 15 amino acids. Germline V gives CDR1 SQVTM, CDR2 ANQGSEA. The CDR3 loop is CSVVGGADSYNEQFF. The CDR3 nucleotides read TGCAGCGTTGTAGGGGGCGCGGATTCCTACAATGAGCAGTTCTTC.

The chain combines TRBV10-3 with TRBJ1-3; 9 bases are a match to TRBD1. V shed 6 bases and J 1 base; nucleotides not matched to a gene: 7. This CDR3 region has 16 residues. Germline CDR1 reads ENHRY; CDR2 reads SYGVKD. The CDR3 DNA reads TGTGCCATCAGGGCGGGACAGGGAACATCTGGAAACACCATATATTTT. This sequence encodes CAIRAGQGTSGNTIYF.

The chain is built from TRBV18 and TRBJ1-4; D gene uncertain. The V end lost 1 base, the J end lost 5 bases, and 11 bases lay between the germline ends. Germline V CDR1 and CDR2: KGHSH, LQKENI. The CDR3 is 15 residues long. The CDR3 sequence is CASSPRPGPNEKLFF. The CDR3 nucleotides read TGTGCCAGCTCACCACGCCCCGGTCCGAATGAAAAACTGTTTTTT.

The V gene is TRBV19, the J gene TRBJ1-1; D is unresolved. Per germline, CDR1 LNHDA and CDR2 SQIVND (reference sequence). V lost 5 bases and J lost 7, with 17 bases in between. The CDR3 is made up of 14 amino acids. The CDR3, as DNA: TGTGCCAGTAGTCCAAATGGCCGAGTCCTTGAAGCTTTCTTT. This gives the protein CASSPNGRVLEAFF.